This TCR beta chain is from a study of response to subunit inactivated influenza vaccine. General study results and limits: With each seasonal influenza vaccination, the authors suggested, few new T cells are recruited.

The table lists this clonotype with a few counts. The antigen is unknown. TCRdb redid the calling of the RT-PCR reads with MiXCR, one entry per CDR3 protein. The table lists a few hundred thousand distinct CDR3 sequences, 22% of them singletons. In germline, CDR1 is MNHNS, CDR2 SASEGT. The CDR3 extends over 13 amino acids. The V and J ends lost 9 bases and 0 bases respectively, with 9 bases between them. V usage is TRBV6-1 and J usage is TRBJ1-5, with D perhaps matching TRBD1 (6 bases). The sample in question was PBMCs from blood, obtained approximately 20 months after vaccination. This receptor was identified in a man aged 45 to 75 who received an inactivated influenza vaccine. DNA for the CDR3: TGTGCCAGTCAGGGGTATAGCAATCAGCCCCAGCATTTT. Translation gives CASQGYSNQPQHF.